The rows below give T cell receptor beta chains drawn from one sample of a study of blood T cells in healthy people across ages. TCRdb re-analysed the 5' RACE reads in MiXCR, keeping a single row per CDR3 protein. This table has about 1.8 million distinct CDR3 sequences, approximately 50% appearing once. Sequenced material: blood. These receptors all come from a woman between 40 and 55 years old in good health. The CDR3 runs from the conserved cysteine through the conserved F or W. D genes are given only for firm matches. Not all rows give a size; the values are once, few, many and, for expanded clones, a class.

>TRBJ2-5|TRBV11-1|TRBD1|-
CASSLPGTGNQETQYF
TGTGCCAGCAGCTTACCCGGGACAGGCAACCAAGAGACCCAGTACTTC
>TRBJ1-4|TRBV27|-|-
CASSLRVQGEKLFF
TGTGCCAGCAGTCTCAGGGTTCAAGGTGAAAAACTGTTTTTT
>TRBJ2-7|TRBV28|TRBD2|-
CASSSDSGLAGAYEQYF
TGTGCCAGCAGTTCCGATTCGGGACTAGCGGGGGCTTACGAGCAGTACTTC
>TRBJ2-7|TRBV5-6|-|-
CASSLGPSLRYYEQYF
TGTGCCAGCAGCTTGGGACCCTCTCTTAGATACTACGAGCAGTACTTC
>TRBJ1-2|TRBV20-1|TRBD1|-
CSATGGPSRSFYGYTF
TGCAGTGCTACAGGGGGCCCGTCACGAAGTTTCTATGGCTACACCTTC
>TRBJ2-1|TRBV6-1|-|-
CASSPLEQFF
TGTGCCAGCAGCCCCCTCGAGCAGTTCTTC
>TRBJ2-5|TRBV28|-|few
CASSSLGKEETQYF
TGTGCCAGCAGTTCCCTCGGAAAGGAAGAGACCCAGTACTTC
>TRBJ2-4|TRBV12-3/TRBV12-4|-|once
CASSFRDIENIQYF
TGTGCCAGCAGTTTCCGGGACATCGAAAACATTCAGTACTTC
>TRBJ2-3|TRBV20-1|-|few
CSARAMVLAAADTQYF
TGCAGTGCTAGAGCCATGGTCCTAGCCGCGGCAGATACGCAGTATTTT
>TRBJ1-2|TRBV4-3|-|-
CASSQGSLGQYGYTF
TGCGCCAGCAGCCAAGGATCGTTAGGGCAATATGGCTACACCTTC
>TRBJ2-5|TRBV20-1|TRBD1|few
CSATTGGLGETQYF
TGCAGTGCTACGACAGGGGGTCTCGGGGAGACCCAGTACTTC
>TRBJ2-5|TRBV7-9|TRBD1|-
CASTEGQYQETQYF
TGTGCCAGCACCGAGGGACAGTACCAAGAGACCCAGTACTTC
>TRBJ2-6|TRBV5-1|-|many
CASSFEGSGANVLTF
TGCGCCAGCAGCTTTGAGGGATCAGGGGCCAACGTCCTGACTTTC
>TRBJ2-4|TRBV6-5|TRBD1|-
CASSPRQGIENIQYF
TGTGCCAGCAGTCCACGACAGGGGATCGAAAACATTCAGTACTTC
>TRBJ2-5|TRBV2|-|-
CASSRTELEETQYF
TGTGCCAGCAGTCGAACAGAGCTTGAAGAGACCCAGTACTTC
>TRBJ2-5|TRBV15|-|-
CATSRFDREVGETQYF
TGTGCCACCAGCAGGTTCGACAGGGAGGTGGGAGAGACCCAGTACTTC